One and the same sample provided the 14 T cell receptor beta chains below, sequenced in a study of blood T cell repertoires in COVID-19. The protocol was immunoSEQ multiplex PCR, while the TCRdb copy is restricted to in-frame clones and leaves out a portion. In the table there are over 350,000 clones, around 89% of which are singletons. The specimen sequenced was PBMCs or T cells enriched from blood (not recorded which). All receptors come from a woman in her twenties or thirties with acute COVID-19.

The chain carries TRBV2 and TRBJ1-3; D is unclear. The germline V gene has CDR1 SNHLY and CDR2 FYNNEI. With 4 bases removed from V and 4 bases from J, the gap between germline ends came to 11 bases. This CDR3 comprises 14 residues. The CDR3 loop is CASSVGEKGNTIYF. CDR3 in DNA: TGTGCCAGCAGTGTTGGGGAGAAGGGAAACACCATATATTTT.

The V call is TRBV3-1 (or the pseudogene TRBV3-2), the J call TRBJ1-2; no definite D call. The CDR3 spans 17 residues. From germline, CDR1 is LGHDT and CDR2 YNNKEL (reference sequence). The germline V and J ends were trimmed by 1 base and 0 bases, with 15 bases remaining between them. This CDR3 is CASSQGPHRDTNYGYTF. CDR3 coding DNA: TGTGCCAGCAGCCAAGGTCCGCACCGGGATACTAACTATGGCTACACCTTC.

The chain links TRBV20-1 to TRBJ2-7; D perhaps matches TRBD1 (6 bases). The length of the CDR3 is 12 residues. Germline CDR1 is DFQATT and CDR2 is SNEGSKA (reference sequence). Trimming cost V 3 bases and J 4 bases, with 10 bases left between them. DNA for the CDR3: TGCAGTGCTAGTCCTACAGGGTACGAGCAGTACTTC. It specifies CSASPTGYEQYF.

The CDR3 protein is CASSFYGAAPDTQYF. The CDR3 DNA sequence: TGTGCCAGCAGCTTTTACGGAGCGGCCCCGGATACGCAGTATTTT. The chain combines TRBV5-4 with TRBJ2-3; a weak D match, TRBD2 (5 bases). Germline values: CDR1 SGHNT, CDR2 YYREEE (reference sequence). This CDR3 contains 15 residues. Trimming stripped 2 bases from V and 6 bases from J, with 16 bases between.

CDR3 sequence (DNA): TGTGCCAGTAGTATCTTGGACAGTAATTCACCCCTCCACTTT. Translating gives CASSILDSNSPLHF. This rearrangement joins TRBV19 to TRBJ1-6, with D maybe TRBD1 (6 bases). Germline V gene data show CDR1 as LNHDA and CDR2 as SQIVND (reference sequence). The CDR3 has 14 residues. With 3 bases removed from V and 6 bases from J, the gap between germline ends came to 9 bases.

This chain uses TRBV9 with TRBJ2-1; D uncertain. Germline CDR1 and CDR2: SGDLS and YYNGEE. The length of the CDR3 is 15 residues. V lost 2 bases, J lost 5 bases, and 14 bases lay in between. CDR3 loop: CASSVFPGLNNEQFF. The CDR3 DNA reads as TGTGCCAGCAGCGTCTTCCCCGGGTTAAACAATGAGCAGTTCTTC.

CDR3 nucleotide sequence: TGCGCCAGCGGCAGGGACAGGGAGAACACCGGGGAGCTGTTTTTT. Its translation is CASGRDRENTGELFF. The gene calls are TRBV5-1 and TRBJ2-2; 9 bases agree with TRBD1. J was trimmed by 1 base and V by 7 bases; bases with no gene match: 5. The germline V gene encodes CDR1 SGHRS and CDR2 YFSETQ. The CDR3 has 15 residues.

CDR3 nucleotides: TGTGCCAGCGAGGGAAGTACCGGGGTATTATACGAGCAGTACTTC. It is translated as CASEGSTGVLYEQYF. This chain joins TRBV2 and TRBJ2-7, with D tentatively TRBD2 (5 bases). There are 15 residues in the CDR3. Germline CDR1 is SNHLY and CDR2 is FYNNEI. V lost 8 bases, J lost 4 bases, and 21 bases lay in between.

The chain couples TRBV19 to TRBJ1-5, with a possible D match to TRBD1 (5 bases). The CDR3 runs 15 residues. Germline loops: CDR1 LNHDA, CDR2 SQIVND (reference sequence). The V end was cut by 4 bases, the J end by 0 bases, with 10 bases between. The CDR3 spells CASSNKGNSNQPQHF. The CDR3 DNA reads TGTGCCAGTAGTAATAAGGGGAATAGCAATCAGCCCCAGCATTTT.

This clone was seen a handful of times. The CDR3 loop is CASSATGASPLHF. CDR3 DNA: TGTGCCAGCAGTGCTACAGGGGCTTCACCCCTCCACTTT. The genes are TRBV2 and TRBJ1-6, with 7 bases aligning to TRBD1. Germline CDR1 and CDR2: SNHLY and FYNNEI. Unmatched junction bases numbered 3, after V lost 4 bases and J lost 9 bases. The CDR3 loop spans 13 amino acids.

The chain employs TRBV24-1 and TRBJ2-7; 7 bases match TRBD2. Germline V gene data show CDR1 as KGHDR and CDR2 as SFDVKD. The CDR3 totals 16 residues. V shed 3 bases and J 2 bases; nucleotides not matched to a gene: 9. CDR3 DNA: TGTGCCACCAGTGATCCAAAGCGGGGATCCCCCTACGAGCAGTACTTC. It is translated as CATSDPKRGSPYEQYF.

This clone was detected only once. The genes are TRBV12-3 or TRBV12-4 and TRBJ1-2; no reliable D call. This CDR3 contains 13 residues. Trimming took 6 bases from V and 4 from J, leaving 12 bases between them. The CDR3 loop reads CASSREGLYGYTF. DNA of the CDR3: TGTGCCAGCAGCCGGGAGGGTCTCTATGGCTACACCTTC.

The chain couples TRBV6-2 or TRBV6-3 to TRBJ1-1; D remains ambiguous. CDR1 and CDR2 (germline): MNHEY, SVGEGT. This CDR3 spans 13 amino acids. The V end lost 2 bases, the J end lost 1 base, and 5 bases lay between the germline ends. In DNA, the CDR3 is TGTGCCAGCAGTTACACGGGGAACACTGAAGCTTTCTTT. Protein: CASSYTGNTEAFF.

V gene TRBV27 combines with J gene TRBJ2-7, with 7 bases identical to TRBD2. The CDR3 totals 15 residues. Germline CDR1 reads MNHEY; CDR2 reads SMNVEV (reference sequence). The trim removed 3 bases at V and 0 bases at J, leaving 5 bases unmatched. The CDR3 loop is CASSLSGGGSYEQYF. The CDR3 nucleotides read TGTGCCAGCAGTTTGTCGGGGGGAGGCTCCTACGAGCAGTACTTC.